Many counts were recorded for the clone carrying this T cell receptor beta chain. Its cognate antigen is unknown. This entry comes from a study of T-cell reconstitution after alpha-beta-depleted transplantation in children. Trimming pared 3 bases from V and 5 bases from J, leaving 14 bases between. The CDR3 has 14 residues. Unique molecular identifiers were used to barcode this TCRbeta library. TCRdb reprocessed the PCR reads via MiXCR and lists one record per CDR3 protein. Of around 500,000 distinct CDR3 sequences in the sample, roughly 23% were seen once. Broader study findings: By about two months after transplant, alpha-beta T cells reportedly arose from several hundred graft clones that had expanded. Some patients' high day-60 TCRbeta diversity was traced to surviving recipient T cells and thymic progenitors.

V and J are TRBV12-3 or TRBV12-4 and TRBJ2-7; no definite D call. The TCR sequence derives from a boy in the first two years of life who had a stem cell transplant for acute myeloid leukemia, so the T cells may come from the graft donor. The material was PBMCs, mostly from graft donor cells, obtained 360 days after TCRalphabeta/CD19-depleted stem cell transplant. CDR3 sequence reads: CASSFTDRRNEQYF. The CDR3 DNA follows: TGTGCCAGCAGTTTCACCGATCGTAGGAACGAGCAGTACTTC.